Below, one T cell receptor (beta chain) is given with its context. Antigen unknown. This record comes from a study of shared clonotypes between healthy human individuals. Study results and caveats: The represented genetic and exposure-history diversity was limited by the small number of donors.

Using immunoSEQ multiplex PCR, the repertoire was profiled, and TCRdb retains in-frame clones only, with some absent. The sample includes about 730,000 clones, roughly 72% seen only once; the top ten take less than 2%. CDR1 and CDR2 from the germline V gene are MGHDK and SYGVNS. This CDR3 region has 16 residues. Trimming removed 7 bases from V and 6 bases from J; junction bases left unmatched: 13. The receptor was isolated from a woman younger than 45 in good health. This chain uses TRBV25-1 with TRBJ2-1; 9 nucleotides agree with TRBD2. The sample comprised memory CD4+ T cells sorted from blood. Documented subset: CD45RA-negative fraction. The CDR3 spells CASTPSLAGALNEQFF. CDR3 nucleotide sequence: TGTGCCAGCACCCCCTCCTTAGCGGGAGCACTCAATGAGCAGTTCTTC.